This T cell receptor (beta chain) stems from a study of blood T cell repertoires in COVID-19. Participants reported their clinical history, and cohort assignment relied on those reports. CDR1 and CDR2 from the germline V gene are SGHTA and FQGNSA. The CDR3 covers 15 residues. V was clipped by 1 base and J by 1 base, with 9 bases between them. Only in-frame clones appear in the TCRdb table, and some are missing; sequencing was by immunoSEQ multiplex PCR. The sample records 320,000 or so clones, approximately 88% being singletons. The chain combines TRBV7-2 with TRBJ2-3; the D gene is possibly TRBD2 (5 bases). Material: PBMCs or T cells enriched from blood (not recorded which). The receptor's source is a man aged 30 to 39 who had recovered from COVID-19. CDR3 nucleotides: TGTGCCAGCAGCTTAGTGGACTTGCGCACAGATACGCAGTATTTT. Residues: CASSLVDLRTDTQYF.